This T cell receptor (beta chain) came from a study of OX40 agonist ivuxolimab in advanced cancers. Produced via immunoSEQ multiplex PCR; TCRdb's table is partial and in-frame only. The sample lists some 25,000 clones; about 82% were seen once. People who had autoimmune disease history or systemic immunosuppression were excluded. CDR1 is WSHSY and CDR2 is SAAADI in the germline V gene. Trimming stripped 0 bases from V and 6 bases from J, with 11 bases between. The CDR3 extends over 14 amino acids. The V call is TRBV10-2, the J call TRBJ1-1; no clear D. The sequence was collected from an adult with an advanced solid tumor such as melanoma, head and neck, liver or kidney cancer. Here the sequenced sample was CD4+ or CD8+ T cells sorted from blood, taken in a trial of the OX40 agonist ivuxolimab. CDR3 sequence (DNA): TGCGCCAGCAGTGAGTCGCGGTTATCCTCTGAAGCTTTCTTT. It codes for CASSESRLSSEAFF.